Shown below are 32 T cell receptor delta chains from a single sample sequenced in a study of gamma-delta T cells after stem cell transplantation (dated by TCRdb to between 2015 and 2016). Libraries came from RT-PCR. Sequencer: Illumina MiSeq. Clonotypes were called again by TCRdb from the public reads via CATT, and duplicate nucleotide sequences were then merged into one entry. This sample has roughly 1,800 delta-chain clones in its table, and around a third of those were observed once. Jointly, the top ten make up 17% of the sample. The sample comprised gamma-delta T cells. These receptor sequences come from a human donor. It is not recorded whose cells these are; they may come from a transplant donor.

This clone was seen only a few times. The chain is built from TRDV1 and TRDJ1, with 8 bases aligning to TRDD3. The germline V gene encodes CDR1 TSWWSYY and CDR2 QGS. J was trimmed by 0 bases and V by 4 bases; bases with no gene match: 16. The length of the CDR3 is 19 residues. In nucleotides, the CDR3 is TGTGCTCTTGGGGTCACGGGCACAGACTGGGGGCTAAACACCGATAAACTCATCTTT. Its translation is CALGVTGTDWGLNTDKLIF.

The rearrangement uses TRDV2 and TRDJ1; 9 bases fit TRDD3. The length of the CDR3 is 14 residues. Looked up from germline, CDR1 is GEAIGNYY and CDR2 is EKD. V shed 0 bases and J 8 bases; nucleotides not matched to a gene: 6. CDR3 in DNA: TGTGCCTGTGACACCGCTACTGGGGGACCAAAACTCATCTTT. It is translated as CACDTATGGPKLIF.

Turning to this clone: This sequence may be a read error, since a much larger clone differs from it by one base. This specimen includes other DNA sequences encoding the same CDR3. This CDR3 is CACDDLLGDTSPDKLIF. The DNA of the CDR3 is TGTGCCTGTGACGACCTACTGGGGGATACGTCTCCCGATAAACTCATCTTT. This chain connects TRDV2 to TRDJ1; TRDD3 matches 13 bases. J gave up 3 bases and V 3 bases, and 9 bases lay outside the gene matches. The CDR3 has 17 residues. Germline V gene data show CDR1 as GEAIGNYY and CDR2 as EKD.

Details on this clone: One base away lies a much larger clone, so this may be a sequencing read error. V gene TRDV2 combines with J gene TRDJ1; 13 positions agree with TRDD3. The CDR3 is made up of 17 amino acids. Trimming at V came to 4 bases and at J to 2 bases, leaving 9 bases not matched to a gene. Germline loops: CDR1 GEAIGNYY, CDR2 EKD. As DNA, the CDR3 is TGTGCCTGTGATTCTGTACTGGGGGATACGTGGACCGATAAACTCATCTTT. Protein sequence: CACDSVLGDTWTDKLIF.

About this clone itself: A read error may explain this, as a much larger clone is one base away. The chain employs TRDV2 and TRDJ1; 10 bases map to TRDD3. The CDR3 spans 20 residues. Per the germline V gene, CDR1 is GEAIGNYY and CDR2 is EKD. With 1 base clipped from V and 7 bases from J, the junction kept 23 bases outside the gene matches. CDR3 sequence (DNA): TGTGCCTGTGACACAATAAAACGAGGGGGATACGGTCAAGCAGACGGTAAACTCATCTTT. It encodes CACDTIKRGGYGQADGKLIF.

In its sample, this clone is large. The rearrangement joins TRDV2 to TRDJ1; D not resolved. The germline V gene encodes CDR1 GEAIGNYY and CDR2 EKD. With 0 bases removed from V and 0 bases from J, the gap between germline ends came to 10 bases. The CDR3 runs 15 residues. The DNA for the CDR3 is TGTGCCTGTGACACCGTAGGGTCCAACACCGATAAACTCATCTTT. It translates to CACDTVGSNTDKLIF.

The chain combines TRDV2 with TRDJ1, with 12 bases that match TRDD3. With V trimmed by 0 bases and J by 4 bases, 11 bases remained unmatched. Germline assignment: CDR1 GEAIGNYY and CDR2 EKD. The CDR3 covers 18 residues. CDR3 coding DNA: TGTGCCTGTGACACCGTAGATACTGGGGGATACTTTCGCGATAAACTCATCTTT. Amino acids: CACDTVDTGGYFRDKLIF.

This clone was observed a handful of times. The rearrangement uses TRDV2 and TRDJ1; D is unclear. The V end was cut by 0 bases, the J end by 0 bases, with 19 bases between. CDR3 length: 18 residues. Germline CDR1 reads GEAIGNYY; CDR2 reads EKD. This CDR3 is CACDTDPPFTGYTDKLIF. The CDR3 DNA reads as TGTGCCTGTGACACCGACCCTCCTTTTACCGGGTACACCGATAAACTCATCTTT.

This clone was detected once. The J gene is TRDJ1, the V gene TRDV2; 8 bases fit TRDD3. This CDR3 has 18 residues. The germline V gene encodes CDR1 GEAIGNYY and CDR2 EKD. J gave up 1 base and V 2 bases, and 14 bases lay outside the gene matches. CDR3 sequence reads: CACDILGDTPLGTDKLIF. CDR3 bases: TGTGCCTGTGACATCCTTGGGGATACCCCCTTGGGCACCGATAAACTCATCTTT.

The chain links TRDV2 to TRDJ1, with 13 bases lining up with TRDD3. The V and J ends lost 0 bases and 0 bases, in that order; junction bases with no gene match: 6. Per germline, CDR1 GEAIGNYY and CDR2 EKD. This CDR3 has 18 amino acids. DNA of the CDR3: TGTGCCTGTGACACCTTACTGGGGGATACGGCGTACACCGATAAACTCATCTTT. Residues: CACDTLLGDTAYTDKLIF.

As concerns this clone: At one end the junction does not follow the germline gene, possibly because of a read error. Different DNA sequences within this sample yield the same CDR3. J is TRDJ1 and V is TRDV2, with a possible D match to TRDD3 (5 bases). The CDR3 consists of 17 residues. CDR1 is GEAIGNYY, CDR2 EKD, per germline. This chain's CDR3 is CACDPLLGEAYTDKLIF. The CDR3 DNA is TGTGCCTGTGACCCTTTGCTGGGAGAGGCGTACACCGATAAGCTCATCTTT.

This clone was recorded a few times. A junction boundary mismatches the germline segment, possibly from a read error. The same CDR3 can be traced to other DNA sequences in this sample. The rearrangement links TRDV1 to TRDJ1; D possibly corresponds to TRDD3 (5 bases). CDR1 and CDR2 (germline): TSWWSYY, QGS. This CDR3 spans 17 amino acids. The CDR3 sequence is CALGELELRVYTDKLIF. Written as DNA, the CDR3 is TGTGCCCTTGGGGAACTAGAGCTGAGGGTGTACACCGATAAACTCATCTTT.

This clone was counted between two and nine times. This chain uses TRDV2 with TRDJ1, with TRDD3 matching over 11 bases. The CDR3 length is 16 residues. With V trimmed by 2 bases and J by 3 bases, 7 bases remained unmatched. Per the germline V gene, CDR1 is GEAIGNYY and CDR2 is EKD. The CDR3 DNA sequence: TGTGCCTGTGACATACTGGGGGATATCCCTCCCGATAAACTCATCTTT. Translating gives CACDILGDIPPDKLIF.

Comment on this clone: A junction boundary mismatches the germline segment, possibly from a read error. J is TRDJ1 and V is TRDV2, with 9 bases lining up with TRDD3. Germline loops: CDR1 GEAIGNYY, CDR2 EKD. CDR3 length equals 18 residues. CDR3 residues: CACGAVGDTLAGTDKLIF. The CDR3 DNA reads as TGTGCCTGTGGCGCTGTCGGGGATACGCTAGCAGGCACCGATAAGCTCATCTTT.

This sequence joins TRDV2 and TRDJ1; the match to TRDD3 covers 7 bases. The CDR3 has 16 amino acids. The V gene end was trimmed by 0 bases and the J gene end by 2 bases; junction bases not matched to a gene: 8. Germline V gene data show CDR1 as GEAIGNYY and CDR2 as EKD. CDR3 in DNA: TGTGCCTGTGACACCCTGGGGGCTACGCGAACCGATAAACTCATCTTT. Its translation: CACDTLGATRTDKLIF.

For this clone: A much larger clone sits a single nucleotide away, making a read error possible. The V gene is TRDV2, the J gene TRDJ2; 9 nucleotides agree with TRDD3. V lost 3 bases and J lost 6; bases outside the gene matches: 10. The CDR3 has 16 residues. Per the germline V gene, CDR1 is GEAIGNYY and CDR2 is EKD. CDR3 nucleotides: TGTGCCTGTGACCCCTTACTGGGGGACTTGGCAGCACAACTCTTCTTT. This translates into CACDPLLGDLAAQLFF.

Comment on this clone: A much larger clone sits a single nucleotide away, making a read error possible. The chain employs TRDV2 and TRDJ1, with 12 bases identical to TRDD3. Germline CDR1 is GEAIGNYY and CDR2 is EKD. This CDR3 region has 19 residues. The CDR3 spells CACDTLSGGYAGQADNLIF. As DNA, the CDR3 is TGTGCCTGTGACACGCTTTCTGGGGGATACGCAGGCCAGGCCGATAACCTCATCTTT.

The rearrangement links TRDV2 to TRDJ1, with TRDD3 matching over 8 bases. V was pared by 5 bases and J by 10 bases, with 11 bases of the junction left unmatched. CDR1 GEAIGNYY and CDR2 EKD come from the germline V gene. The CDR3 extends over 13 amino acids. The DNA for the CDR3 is TGTGCCTGTGTTTTACTGGGGGCTACGAGACTCATCTTT. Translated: CACVLLGATRLIF.

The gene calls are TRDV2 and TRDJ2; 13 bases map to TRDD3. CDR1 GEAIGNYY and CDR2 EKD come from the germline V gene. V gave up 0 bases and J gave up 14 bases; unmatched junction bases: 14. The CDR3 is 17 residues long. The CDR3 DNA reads TGTGCCTGTGACACCCTCACTGGGGGATACGGGGCAGGACAGCTCTTCTTT. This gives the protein CACDTLTGGYGAGQLFF.

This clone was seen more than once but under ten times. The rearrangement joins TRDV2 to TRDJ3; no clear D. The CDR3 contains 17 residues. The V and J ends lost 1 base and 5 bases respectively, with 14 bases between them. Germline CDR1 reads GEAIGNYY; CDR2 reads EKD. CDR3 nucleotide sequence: TGTGCCTGTGACACTCTCAACTCACAGGGGGACACCCGACAGATGTTTTTC. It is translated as CACDTLNSQGDTRQMFF.

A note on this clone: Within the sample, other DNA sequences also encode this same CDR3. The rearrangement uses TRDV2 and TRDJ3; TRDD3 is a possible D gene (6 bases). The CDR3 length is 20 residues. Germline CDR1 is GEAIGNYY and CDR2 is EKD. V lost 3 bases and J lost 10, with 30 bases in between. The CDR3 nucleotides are TGTGCCTGTGACCGGACCCCTCTTTCTGGGGCACTGATTGATACCCGACAGATGTTTTTC. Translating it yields CACDRTPLSGALIDTRQMFF.

CDR3 DNA sequence: TGTGCTCTTGGGGAACTCTTTCCTACGACCTGGGGGATCAGTACCCCCACCGATAAACTCATCTTT. Protein product: CALGELFPTTWGISTPTDKLIF. The chain recombines TRDV1 with TRDJ1, with 9 bases identical to TRDD3. Germline lookup yields CDR1 TSWWSYY and CDR2 QGS. V was clipped by 0 bases and J by 1 base; unmatched bases: 21. The CDR3 is 22 residues long.

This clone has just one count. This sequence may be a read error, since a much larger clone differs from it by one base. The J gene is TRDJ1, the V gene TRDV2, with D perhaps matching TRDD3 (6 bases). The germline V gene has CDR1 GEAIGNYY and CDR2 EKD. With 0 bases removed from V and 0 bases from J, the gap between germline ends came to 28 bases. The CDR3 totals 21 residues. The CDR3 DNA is TGTGCCTGTGACACCGTTTTCCCCGGACGGGGGGAAACTAAGGACACCGATAAACTCATCTTT. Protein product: CACDTVFPGRGETKDTDKLIF.

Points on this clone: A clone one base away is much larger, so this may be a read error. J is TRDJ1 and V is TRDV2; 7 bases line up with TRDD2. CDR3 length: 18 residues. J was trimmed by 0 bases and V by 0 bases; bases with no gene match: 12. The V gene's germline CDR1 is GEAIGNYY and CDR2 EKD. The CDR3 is CACDTPFLEGSYTDKLIF. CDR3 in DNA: TGTGCCTGTGACACCCCCTTCCTTGAGGGATCCTACACCGATAAACTCATCTTT.

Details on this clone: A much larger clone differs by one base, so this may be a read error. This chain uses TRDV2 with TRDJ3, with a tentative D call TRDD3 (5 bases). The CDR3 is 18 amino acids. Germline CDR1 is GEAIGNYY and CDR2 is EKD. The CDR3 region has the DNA TGTGCCTGTGACACCGCGGACAAAAGCTCCTGGGACACCCGACGGATGTTTTTC. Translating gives CACDTADKSSWDTRRMFF.

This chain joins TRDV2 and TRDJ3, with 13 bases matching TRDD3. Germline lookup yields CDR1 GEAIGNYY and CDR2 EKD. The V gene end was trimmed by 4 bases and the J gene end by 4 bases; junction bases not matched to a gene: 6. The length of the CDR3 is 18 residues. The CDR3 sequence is CACESLGDTRWDTRQMFF. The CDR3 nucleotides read TGTGCCTGTGAGTCACTGGGGGATACGCGATGGGACACCCGACAGATGTTTTTC.

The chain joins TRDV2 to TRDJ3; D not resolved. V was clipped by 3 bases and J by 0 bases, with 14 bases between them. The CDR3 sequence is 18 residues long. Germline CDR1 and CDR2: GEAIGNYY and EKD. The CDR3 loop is CACDPATIVSWDTRQMFF. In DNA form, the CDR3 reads TGTGCCTGTGACCCCGCAACGATCGTCTCCTGGGACACCCGACAGATGTTTTTC.

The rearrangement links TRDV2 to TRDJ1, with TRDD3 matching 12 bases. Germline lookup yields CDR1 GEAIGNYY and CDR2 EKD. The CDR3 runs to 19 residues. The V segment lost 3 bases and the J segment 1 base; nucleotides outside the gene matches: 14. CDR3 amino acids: CACDPIRLGDTLGTDKLIF. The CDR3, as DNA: TGTGCCTGTGACCCGATTCGGCTGGGGGATACGTTGGGCACCGATAAACTCATCTTT.

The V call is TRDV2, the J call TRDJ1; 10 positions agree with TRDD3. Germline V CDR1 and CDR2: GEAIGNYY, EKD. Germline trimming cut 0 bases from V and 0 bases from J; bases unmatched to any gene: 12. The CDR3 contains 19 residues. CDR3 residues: CACDTVGVLGDPYTDKLIF. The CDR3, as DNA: TGTGCCTGTGACACCGTGGGAGTACTGGGGGATCCTTACACCGATAAACTCATCTTT.

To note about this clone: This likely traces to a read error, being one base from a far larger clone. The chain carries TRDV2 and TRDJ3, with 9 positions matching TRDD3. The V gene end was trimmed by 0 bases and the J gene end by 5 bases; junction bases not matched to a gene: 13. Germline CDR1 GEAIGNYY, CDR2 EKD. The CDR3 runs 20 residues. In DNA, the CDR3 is TGTGCCTGTGACACCGCGGTGGGGGATAAGGCGCCTGGGGACACCCGACAGATGTTTTTC. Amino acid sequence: CACDTAVGDKAPGDTRQMFF.

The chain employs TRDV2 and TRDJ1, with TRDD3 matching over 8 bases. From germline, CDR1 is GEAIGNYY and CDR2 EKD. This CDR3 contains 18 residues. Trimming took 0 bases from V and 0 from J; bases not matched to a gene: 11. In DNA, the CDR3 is TGTGCCTGTGACACCTTGACTACTGGGGGGACGTACACCGATAAACTCATCTTT. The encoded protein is CACDTLTTGGTYTDKLIF.

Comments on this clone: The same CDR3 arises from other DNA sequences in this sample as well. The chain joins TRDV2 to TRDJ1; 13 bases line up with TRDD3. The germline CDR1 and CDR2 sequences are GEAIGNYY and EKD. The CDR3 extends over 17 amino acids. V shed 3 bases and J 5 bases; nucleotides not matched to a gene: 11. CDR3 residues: CACDPLLGDTLTDKLIF. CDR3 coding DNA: TGTGCCTGTGACCCTTTACTGGGGGATACGCTCACAGATAAACTCATCTTT.